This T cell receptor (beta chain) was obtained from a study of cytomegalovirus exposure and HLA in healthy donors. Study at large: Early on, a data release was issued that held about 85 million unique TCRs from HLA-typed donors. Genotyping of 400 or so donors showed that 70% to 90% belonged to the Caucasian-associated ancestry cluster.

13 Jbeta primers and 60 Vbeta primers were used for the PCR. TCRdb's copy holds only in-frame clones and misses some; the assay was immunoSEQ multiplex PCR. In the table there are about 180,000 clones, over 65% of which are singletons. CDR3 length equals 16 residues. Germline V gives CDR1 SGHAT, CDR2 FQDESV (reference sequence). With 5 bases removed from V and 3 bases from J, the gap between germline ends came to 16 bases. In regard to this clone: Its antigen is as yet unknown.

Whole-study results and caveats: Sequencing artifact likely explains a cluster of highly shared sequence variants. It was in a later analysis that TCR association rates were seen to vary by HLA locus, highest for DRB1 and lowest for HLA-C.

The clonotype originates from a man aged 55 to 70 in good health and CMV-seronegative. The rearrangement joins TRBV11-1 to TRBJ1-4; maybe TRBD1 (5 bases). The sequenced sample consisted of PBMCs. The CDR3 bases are TGTGCCAGCAGCCCGAGACCAGGGAAGGCTAATGAAAAACTGTTTTTT. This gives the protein CASSPRPGKANEKLFF.